This T cell receptor (beta chain) was identified in a study of beta chain features in type 1 diabetes. Study-level results: The study found moderately but significantly shorter TCRB CDR3s in all four CD4+ subsets of Type 1 diabetes patients. PCR might favor shorter templates, but any such skew would affect patients and controls equally.

Sequenced material consisted of expressed TCRB transcripts (all of the isolated RNA was reverse transcribed). A few million reads, on average, came from each naive, central memory and regulatory T cell sample. Sequencing was performed with immunoSEQ multiplex PCR; in TCRdb, only in-frame clones are kept and a portion is missing. The table records roughly 350,000 clones, 8.5% to 10% of them present only once. About this clone: What it binds is unknown.

The CDR3 consists of 14 residues. The V and J ends lost 3 bases and 2 bases respectively, with 9 bases between them. CDR1 and CDR2 (germline): MNHNY, SVGAGI (reference sequence). The clonotype was recovered from a man in his thirties or forties with type 1 diabetes. Sequenced input: central memory CD4+ T cells from blood. The chain joins TRBV6-6 to TRBJ2-3; D not certain. The CDR3 nucleotides are TGTGCCAGCAGTTATGTCGGAGACACAGATACGCAGTATTTT. This codes for CASSYVGDTDTQYF.